What follows are 6 T cell receptor beta chains derived from one specimen sequenced in a study of PD-1 blockade in classical Hodgkin lymphoma. After autologous stem cell transplantation all patients relapsed, and prior brentuximab vedotin exposure differed between cohorts. Magnetic negative selection purified CD4+ T cells from thawed PBMCs. The protocol was immunoSEQ multiplex PCR, while the TCRdb copy is restricted to in-frame clones and leaves out a portion. Among 10,000 to 15,000 clones listed, 75% to 90% were seen once. The sequencing here drew on CD4+ T cells from blood, taken at baseline. Every receptor here comes from a human donor with classical Hodgkin lymphoma.

The J gene is TRBJ2-7, the V gene TRBV18; 8 bases are shared with TRBD1. CDR1 is KGHSH, CDR2 LQKENI, per germline. There are 14 residues in the CDR3. Germline trimming cut 3 bases from V and 5 bases from J; bases unmatched to any gene: 6. The CDR3, as DNA: TGTGCCAGCTCACCCCGGACAGGGTCTAACGAGCAGTACTTC. Translated, it gives CASSPRTGSNEQYF.

The count of this clone is one. This chain uses TRBV9 with TRBJ2-5; 8 positions match TRBD1. Trimming cost V 0 bases and J 5 bases; bases outside gene matches: 0. Germline V gene lookup returns CDR1 SGDLS and CDR2 YYNGEE. This CDR3 spans 13 amino acids. The CDR3 region has the DNA TGTGCCAGCAGCGTAGACAGGGGGGAGACCCAGTACTTC. Residues: CASSVDRGETQYF. Based on the CDR3 plus reference TRBV9 and TRBJ2-5, the full variable domain is DSGVTQTPKHLITATGQRVTLRCSPRSGDLSVYWYQQSLDQGLQFLIQYYNGEERAKGNILERFSAQQFPDLHSELNLSSLELGDSALYFCASSVDRGETQYFGPGTRLLVL.

The chain is built from TRBV6-5 and TRBJ2-7, with D maybe TRBD1 (7 bases). Per the germline V gene, CDR1 is MNHEY and CDR2 is SVGAGI. The V and J ends lost 7 bases and 7 bases respectively, with 14 bases between them. The CDR3 runs to 12 residues. The CDR3 sequence is CASTPGGPEQYF. The CDR3 region has the DNA TGTGCCAGCACACCAGGGGGGCCTGAGCAGTACTTC.

V and J are TRBV27 and TRBJ2-6, with 11 bases identical to TRBD1. CDR1 and CDR2 from the germline V gene are MNHEY and SMNVEV (reference sequence). V was pared by 5 bases and J by 0 bases, with 3 bases of the junction left unmatched. The CDR3 extends over 17 amino acids. Here the CDR3 DNA reads TGTGCCAGCAGTCCGGGGACAGGGGGCTCTGGGGCCAACGTCCTGACTTTC. It is translated as CASSPGTGGSGANVLTF.

The V and J genes are TRBV6-1 and TRBJ2-1, with no clear D. The V and J ends lost 1 base and 9 bases respectively, with 13 bases between them. From germline, CDR1 is MNHNS and CDR2 SASEGT. The CDR3 contains 14 residues. The CDR3 loop reads CASSEVGLLGEQFF. CDR3 nucleotide sequence: TGTGCCAGCAGTGAAGTGGGTCTGCTTGGTGAGCAGTTCTTC.

The chain combines TRBV27 with TRBJ1-6; 7 nucleotides agree with TRBD1. The germline V gene has CDR1 MNHEY and CDR2 SMNVEV (reference sequence). The CDR3 consists of 14 residues. V was clipped by 0 bases and J by 8 bases; unmatched bases: 1. The CDR3 spells CASSLSGGHSPLHF. In DNA, the CDR3 is TGTGCCAGCAGTTTATCAGGGGGCCATTCACCCCTCCACTTT.